This T cell receptor (beta chain) is drawn from a study of cytomegalovirus exposure and HLA in healthy donors. This clone has just one count. Both 60 Vbeta primers and 13 Jbeta primers went into the PCR. Method: immunoSEQ multiplex PCR; TCRdb's copy keeps in-frame clones and lacks some. The sample contains about 160,000 clones, 70% to 80% of which appear only once. The source is a man younger than 40 in good health and CMV-seronegative. Sequencing input: PBMCs.

The CDR3 here is CASSLSVANEKLFF. The CDR3 region has the DNA TGTGCCAGCTCATTATCGGTGGCTAATGAAAAACTGTTTTTT. The V gene is TRBV18, the J gene TRBJ1-4; D is uncertain. This CDR3 has 14 residues. Germline CDR1 and CDR2: KGHSH and LQKENI. Trimming removed 5 bases from V and 3 bases from J, with 10 bases in between. The full variable domain, with the rest looked up from reference TRBV18 and TRBJ1-4, is NAGVMQNPRHLVRRRGQEARLRCSPMKGHSHVYWYRQLPEEGLKFMVYLQKENIIDESGMPKERFSAEFPKEGPSILRIQQVVRGDSAAYFCASSLSVANEKLFFGSGTQLSVL.